The rows below give T cell receptor beta chains drawn from one sample of a study of blood T cell repertoires in COVID-19. The table came from immunoSEQ multiplex PCR; TCRdb's copy has only in-frame clones and leaves some out. The table has roughly 250,000 clones, 80% to 90% seen once. The sequencing sample was made of PBMCs or T cells enriched from blood (not recorded which). The receptor set was obtained from a woman aged 45-65 years who had recovered from COVID-19. The CDR3 runs from the conserved cysteine through the conserved F or W. A D gene is named only where the DNA matches it firmly. Clone size appears in some rows only: once, few, many, or a class for an expanded clone.

>TRBD1|few|TRBJ1-2|TRBV18
CASSPLGTGGSIYTF
TGTGCCAGCTCACCACTCGGGACAGGGGGCTCGATCTACACCTTC
>TRBD1|.|TRBJ2-5|TRBV18
CASSPPVRGETQYF
TGTGCCAGCTCACCCCCCGTCAGGGGGGAGACCCAGTACTTC
>TRBD2|.|TRBJ2-7|TRBV19
CASSKRREPSYEQYF
TGTGCCAGTAGTAAGCGGCGGGAGCCATCCTACGAGCAGTACTTC
>TRBD1|.|TRBJ1-6|TRBV27
CASSLRRAGGYNSPLHF
TGTGCCAGCAGCCTACGCCGTGCAGGGGGCTATAATTCACCCCTCCACTTT
>TRBD2|.|TRBJ2-7|TRBV7-6
CASSLGSGRTHEQYF
TGTGCCAGCAGCTTAGGAAGCGGGAGGACCCACGAGCAGTACTTC
>TRBD1|.|TRBJ2-7|TRBV12-5
CASGLVLSSGTGVEQYF
TGTGCTAGTGGTTTGGTACTCTCCTCCGGGACAGGGGTTGAGCAGTACTTC
>.|.|TRBJ1-1|TRBV19
CASSRGGLQAFF
TGTGCCAGTAGCCGCGGGGGTCTCCAAGCTTTCTTT
>TRBD1|.|TRBJ1-1|TRBV9
CASIGGRDSDEAFF
TGTGCCAGCATCGGAGGGCGGGACAGCGATGAAGCTTTCTTT
>TRBD2|few|TRBJ2-5|TRBV7-2
CASSLVLAGGDRETQYF
TGTGCCAGCAGCTTAGTTTTAGCGGGAGGGGACCGGGAGACCCAGTACTTC
>TRBD2|.|TRBJ2-1|TRBV11-2
CASSGIAGGRSYEQFF
TGTGCCAGCAGCGGGATAGCGGGAGGGCGGTCGTATGAGCAGTTCTTC
>TRBD1|.|TRBJ1-1|TRBV10-1
CASSPTGGNTEAFF
TGCGCCAGCAGCCCGACAGGGGGGAACACTGAAGCTTTCTTT
>TRBD1|.|TRBJ1-1|TRBV5-1
CASSLGTGADTEAFF
TGCGCCAGCAGCTTGGGTACAGGGGCGGACACTGAAGCTTTCTTT
>TRBD2|.|TRBJ2-5|TRBV4-1
CASSQVWLAGPETQYF
TGCGCCAGCAGCCAAGTGTGGCTAGCGGGCCCAGAGACCCAGTACTTC
>.|.|TRBJ2-7|TRBV5-5
CASSGNHDSAYEQYF
TGTGCCAGCAGCGGGAATCATGACAGCGCCTACGAGCAGTACTTC
>.|few|TRBJ2-7|TRBV11-3
CASSLDASGNYEQYF
TGTGCCAGCAGCTTAGATGCGTCCGGGAACTACGAGCAGTACTTC
>.|.|TRBJ2-7|TRBV3-1/TRBV3-2
CASSQRLAVSYEQYF
TGTGCCAGCAGCCAAAGACTTGCAGTTTCCTACGAGCAGTACTTC
>TRBD1|.|TRBJ1-1|TRBV5-4
CASSLATGVPEAFF
TGTGCCAGCAGCTTGGCGACAGGGGTCCCTGAAGCTTTCTTT
>TRBD1|.|TRBJ1-4|TRBV30
CAWSPMGTVNNEKLFF
TGTGCCTGGAGTCCCATGGGGACAGTCAATAATGAAAAACTGTTTTTT
>.|once|TRBJ2-7|TRBV29-1
CSVVTGSSYEQYF
TGCAGCGTTGTAACAGGGAGCTCCTACGAGCAGTACTTC
>.|.|TRBJ2-7|TRBV6-5
CASAGNSYEQYF
TGTGCCAGCGCAGGGAATTCCTACGAGCAGTACTTC
>.|.|TRBJ1-6|TRBV15
CATSRGGSPLHF
TGTGCCACCAGCAGAGGGGGCTCACCCCTCCACTTT
>TRBD2|.|TRBJ2-5|TRBV6-5
CASSYSQREGGETQYF
TGTGCCAGCAGTTATTCCCAGCGGGAGGGCGGGGAGACCCAGTACTTC
>.|.|TRBJ2-1|TRBV3-1/TRBV3-2
CASSQDFWLLNEQFF
TGTGCCAGCAGCCAAGATTTTTGGCTTCTCAATGAGCAGTTCTTC
>.|once|TRBJ2-2|TRBV27
CASSSLAAGELFF
TGTGCCAGCAGTTCCCTGGCAGCCGGGGAGCTGTTTTTT
>.|.|TRBJ2-6|TRBV18
CASSRYQGLGGANVLTF
TGTGCCAGCTCACGCTACCAGGGGTTGGGTGGGGCCAACGTCCTGACTTTC
>.|.|TRBJ1-2|TRBV7-9
CASSPISGDYGYTF
TGTGCCAGCAGCCCGATAAGCGGCGACTATGGCTACACCTTC
>TRBD1|.|TRBJ2-7|TRBV5-8
CASQDRTGGHEQYF
TGTGCCAGCCAAGATCGGACAGGGGGCCACGAGCAGTACTTC
>TRBD2|.|TRBJ2-3|TRBV2
CASRGEPGTSGKADTQYF
TGTGCCAGCAGGGGAGAACCCGGGACTAGCGGGAAAGCAGATACGCAGTATTTT
>.|.|TRBJ2-7|TRBV6-5
CASSLDSYEQYF
TGTGCCAGCAGTCTCGACAGCTACGAGCAGTACTTC
>.|few|TRBJ2-5|TRBV4-1
CASSQGSWPQETQYF
TGCGCCAGCAGCCAAGGGAGTTGGCCCCAAGAGACCCAGTACTTC
>.|.|TRBJ1-5|TRBV10-3
CAISDRGNQPQHF
TGTGCCATCAGTGATCGAGGGAATCAGCCCCAGCATTTT
>TRBD2|.|TRBJ2-7|TRBV19
CASSIAGVGEQYF
TGTGCCAGTAGCATAGCGGGAGTAGGCGAGCAGTACTTC